This record concerns one T cell receptor (beta chain) sequence. Its antigen remains unknown. Trimming took 3 bases from V and 3 from J; bases not matched to a gene: 3. Germline V gives CDR1 LNHNV, CDR2 YYDKDF (reference sequence). The CDR3 sequence is 15 residues long. TCRdb used MiXCR to reprocess the 5' RACE reads, holding one entry per CDR3 protein. The profile shows around 430,000 distinct CDR3 sequences, 15% to 20% of them singletons. This sample was taken from a study of T-cell memory formation after mild COVID-19. Study-wide findings and caveats: Contracting clones from day 15 to 85 had balanced CD4/CD8; later expanders favoured CD4+.

This chain links TRBV15 with TRBJ2-3, with 10 nucleotides matching TRBD1. The sequencing sample was made of PBMCs or a T cell subset sorted from them (not recorded which). The TCR comes from a man younger than 30 who had mild COVID-19 (a few samples of this study predate the infection). Cell type and time point are not known. The CDR3 loop reads CATSRGQGTTDTQYF. The CDR3 nucleotides are TGTGCCACCAGCAGGGGACAGGGGACAACAGATACGCAGTATTTT.